The sequence of this TCR beta chain was determined in a study of shared clonotypes between healthy human individuals. Generated by immunoSEQ multiplex PCR, the TCRdb table keeps only in-frame clones and is missing some. The sample shows 400,000 or so clones, roughly 96% of them seen only once. As for this clone: Its matching antigen is unknown.

Regarding the study as a whole: Across a handful of donors, naive CD4 shared around 5.3%, naive CD8 over 3%, memory CD4 roughly 2.4%, memory CD8 more than 0.35%. Large sequencing depth failed to make sorted-subset sequencing complete, rarefaction showed.

Combining CD45RO+ cells with CCR7-negative CD45RA+ TemRA cells gave CD8 memory. Sequenced material: memory CD8+ T cells sorted from blood. The subset here: CD45RO+ cells pooled with CCR7-negative TemRA cells. This receptor was taken from a man aged 25-45 years in good health.

The CDR3 here is CASSKTKRRTGAGDTQYF. CDR3 coding DNA: TGTGCCAGCAGCAAGACGAAAAGAAGGACAGGCGCAGGAGATACGCAGTATTTT. This chain joins TRBV21-1 and TRBJ2-3; TRBD1, the table's D call, lacks a check against the DNA. TRBV21-1 is annotated as a pseudogene. The CDR3 consists of 18 residues.